This TCR beta chain was found in a study of T cell responses to AZD1222 COVID-19 vaccine. Study-wide findings and caveats: Compared with day 0, the breadth and depth of the Spike-specific TCR repertoire rose significantly after two doses of AZD1222. Sampling that yielded the repertoires occurred only after the peak T cell response. It was only 6 or 7 AZD1222 recipients who were seropositive at baseline.

Some clones are missing from TCRdb's copy, which holds only in-frame ones; the method was immunoSEQ multiplex PCR. The sample records about 170,000 clones, around 88% being singletons. In the case of this clone: The antigen is unknown.

The sequence was collected from an adult who received the AZD1222 COVID-19 vaccine. The source material was peripheral blood, sampled 28 days after the second AZD1222 dose.

This CDR3 reads CASSWTLGRSNEQFF. CDR3 coding DNA: TGTGCCAGCAGCTGGACACTAGGGCGGTCCAATGAGCAGTTCTTC. The chain is built from TRBV5-5 and TRBJ2-1; D might be TRBD1 or TRBD2, each matching 5 bases. The germline V gene has CDR1 SGHKS and CDR2 YYEKEE (reference sequence). This CDR3 is 15 amino acids long. V was clipped by 3 bases and J by 6 bases, with 16 bases between them.